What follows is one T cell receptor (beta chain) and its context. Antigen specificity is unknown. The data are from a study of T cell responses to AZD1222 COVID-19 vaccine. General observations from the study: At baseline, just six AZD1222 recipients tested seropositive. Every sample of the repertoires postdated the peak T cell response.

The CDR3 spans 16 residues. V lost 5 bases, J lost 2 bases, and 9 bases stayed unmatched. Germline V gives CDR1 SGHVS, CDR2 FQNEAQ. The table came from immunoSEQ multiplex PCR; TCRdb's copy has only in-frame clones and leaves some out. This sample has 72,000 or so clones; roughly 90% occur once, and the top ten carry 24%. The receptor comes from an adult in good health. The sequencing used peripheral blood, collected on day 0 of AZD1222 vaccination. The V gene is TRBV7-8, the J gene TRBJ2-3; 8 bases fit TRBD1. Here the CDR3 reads CASSLGTGSSTDTQYF. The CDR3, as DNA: TGTGCCAGCAGCCTCGGGACAGGATCTTCCACAGATACGCAGTATTTT.